The 2 T cell receptor beta chains listed next were all sequenced from one sample in a study of CD8+CD57+ T cells in acquired aplastic anemia. The template used for profiling TCR beta VDJ and CDR3 was genomic DNA. TCRdb independently ran MiXCR on the reads; one entry per CDR3 protein. The data contain 50,000 or so distinct CDR3 sequences, around 50% of them singletons. Previously, flow cytometry had revealed CD8+CD57+ cell expansion in the patients chosen for sequencing. The sequenced sample was sorted CD4+, CD8+, or CD8+CD57+ T cells (not recorded which) from PBMCs. The receptors stem from a human donor with aplastic anemia.

The CDR3 sequence is CASSIAARGLYGYTF. DNA for the CDR3: TGTGCCAGTAGTATCGCGGCCAGGGGTTTGTATGGCTACACCTTC. This sequence joins TRBV19 and TRBJ1-2; tentatively, D is TRBD1 (6 bases). CDR1 and CDR2 (germline): LNHDA, SQIVND (reference sequence). This CDR3 spans 15 amino acids. Trimming pared 3 bases from V and 5 bases from J, leaving 16 bases between. The whole variable domain, filled in from reference TRBV19 and TRBJ1-2, reads DGGITQSPKYLFRKEGQNVTLSCEQNLNHDAMYWYRQDPGQGLRLIYYSQIVNDFQKGDIAEGYSVSREKKESFPLTVTSAQKNPTAFYLCASSIAARGLYGYTFGSGTRLTVV.

The table lists this clonotype with a count of one. The V and J genes are TRBV7-2 and TRBJ2-1; a weak D match, TRBD2 (6 bases). The ends were cut back, 4 bases at V and 7 bases at J, with 11 bases in the middle. The CDR3 covers 13 residues. The germline V gene encodes CDR1 SGHTA and CDR2 FQGNSA. The CDR3 sequence is CASSSLAGNEQFF. The DNA of the CDR3 is TGTGCCAGCAGCTCTCTTGCGGGAAATGAGCAGTTCTTC.